This T cell receptor (beta chain) originates from a study of read filtering for tumor transcriptome and immune sequencing. Germline V gene data show CDR1 as SEHNR and CDR2 as FQNEAQ (reference sequence). Trimming cost V 1 base and J 4 bases, with 13 bases left between them. The CDR3 contains 15 residues. This library used around 0.4 ug RNA and molecular barcoded adaptors spanning alpha/delta and beta/gamma chains. Via MiXCR, TCRdb re-called the reads, giving one row per CDR3 protein. The sample has 35,000 to 55,000 distinct CDR3 sequences; around 12% are singletons. General study findings and limits: In IR-seq, single-read clonotypes were 75% to 90% of clonotypes but around 3.2% of reads.

In this sample, this clonotype turned up many times. No antigen is known for it. The clonotype was recovered from a donor over 35 with multiple myeloma. What was sequenced was a population of CD138-negative cells sorted from bone marrow. The chain couples TRBV7-9 to TRBJ1-1; D is unclear. The CDR3 protein is CASSLGHTMGTEAFF. The CDR3 DNA follows: TGTGCCAGCAGCTTAGGACACACGATGGGCACTGAAGCTTTCTTT.